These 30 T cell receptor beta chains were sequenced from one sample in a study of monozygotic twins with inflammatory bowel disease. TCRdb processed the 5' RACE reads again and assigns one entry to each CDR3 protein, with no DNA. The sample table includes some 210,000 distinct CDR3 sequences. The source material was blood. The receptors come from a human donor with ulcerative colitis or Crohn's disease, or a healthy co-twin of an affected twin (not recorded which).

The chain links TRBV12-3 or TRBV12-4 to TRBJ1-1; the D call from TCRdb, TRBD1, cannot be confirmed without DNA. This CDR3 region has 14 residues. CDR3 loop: CARNKGVMNTEAFF.

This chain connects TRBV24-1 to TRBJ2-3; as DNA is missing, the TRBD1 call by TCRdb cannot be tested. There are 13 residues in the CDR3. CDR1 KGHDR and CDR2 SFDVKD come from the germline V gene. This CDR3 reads CATSDLSAGPQYF.

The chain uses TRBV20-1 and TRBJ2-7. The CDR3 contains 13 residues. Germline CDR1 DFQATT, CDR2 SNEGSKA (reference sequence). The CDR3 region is CSVLARGSYEQYF.

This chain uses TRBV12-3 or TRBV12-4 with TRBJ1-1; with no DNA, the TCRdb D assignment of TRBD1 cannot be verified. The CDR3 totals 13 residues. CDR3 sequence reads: CASNQGALTEAFF.

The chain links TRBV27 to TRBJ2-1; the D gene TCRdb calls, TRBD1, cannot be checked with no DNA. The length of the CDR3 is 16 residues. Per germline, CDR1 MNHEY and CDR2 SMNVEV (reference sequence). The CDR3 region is CASSPVAGAFYNEQFF.

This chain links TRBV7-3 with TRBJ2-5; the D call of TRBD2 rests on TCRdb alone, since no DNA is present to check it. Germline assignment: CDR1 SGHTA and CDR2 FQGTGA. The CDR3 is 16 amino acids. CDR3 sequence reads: CASSLMGGSYQETQYF.

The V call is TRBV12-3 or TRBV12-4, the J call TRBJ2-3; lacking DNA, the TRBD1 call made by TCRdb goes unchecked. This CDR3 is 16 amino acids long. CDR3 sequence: CASSYSGGAGTNTQYF.

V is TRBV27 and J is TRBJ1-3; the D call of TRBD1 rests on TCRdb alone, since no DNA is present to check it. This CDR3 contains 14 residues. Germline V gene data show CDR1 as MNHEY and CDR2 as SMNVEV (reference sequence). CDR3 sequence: CASSLSWGGDTIYF.

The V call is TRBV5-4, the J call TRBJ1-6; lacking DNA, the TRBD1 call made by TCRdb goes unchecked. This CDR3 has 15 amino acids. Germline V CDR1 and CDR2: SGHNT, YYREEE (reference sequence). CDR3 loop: CASSLTGTGSSPLHF.

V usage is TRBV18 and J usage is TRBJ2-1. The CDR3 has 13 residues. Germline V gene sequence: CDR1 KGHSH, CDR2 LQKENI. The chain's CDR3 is CASSPPPNNEQFF. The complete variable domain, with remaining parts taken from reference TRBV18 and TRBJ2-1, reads NAGVMQNPRHLVRRRGQEARLRCSPMKGHSHVYWYRQLPEEGLKFMVYLQKENIIDESGMPKERFSAEFPKEGPSILRIQQVVRGDSAAYFCASSPPPNNEQFFGPGTRLTVL.

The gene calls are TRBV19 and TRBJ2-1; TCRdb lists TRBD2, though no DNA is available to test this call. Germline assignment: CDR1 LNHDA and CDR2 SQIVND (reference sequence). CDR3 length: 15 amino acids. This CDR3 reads CASSIPGGYYNEQFF.

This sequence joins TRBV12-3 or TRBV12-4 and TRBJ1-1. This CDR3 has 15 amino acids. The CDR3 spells CASSFQSHGYTEAFF.

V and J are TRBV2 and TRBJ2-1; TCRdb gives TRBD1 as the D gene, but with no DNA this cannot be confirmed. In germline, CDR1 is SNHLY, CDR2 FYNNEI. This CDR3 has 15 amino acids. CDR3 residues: CASSQKRGDTNEQFF.

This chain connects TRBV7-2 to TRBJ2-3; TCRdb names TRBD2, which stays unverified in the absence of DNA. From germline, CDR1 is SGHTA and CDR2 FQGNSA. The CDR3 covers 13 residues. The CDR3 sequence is CASSSHGGDTQYF.

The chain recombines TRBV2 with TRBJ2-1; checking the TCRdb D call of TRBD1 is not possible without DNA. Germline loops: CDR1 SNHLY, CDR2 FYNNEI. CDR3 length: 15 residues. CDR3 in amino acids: CASTRGGAQPREQFF.

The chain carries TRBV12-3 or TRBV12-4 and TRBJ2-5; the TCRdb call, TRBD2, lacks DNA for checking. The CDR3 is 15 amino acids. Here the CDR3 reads CASSPGSGLQETQYF.

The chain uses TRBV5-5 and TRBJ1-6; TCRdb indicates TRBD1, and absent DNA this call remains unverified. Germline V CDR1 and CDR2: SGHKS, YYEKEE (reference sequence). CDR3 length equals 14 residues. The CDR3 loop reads CASSLVAGGSPLHF. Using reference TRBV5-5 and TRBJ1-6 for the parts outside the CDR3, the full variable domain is DAGVTQSPTHLIKTRGQQVTLRCSPISGHKSVSWYQQVLGQGPQFIFQYYEKEERGRGNFPDRFSARQFPNYSSELNVNALLLGDSALYLCASSLVAGGSPLHFGNGTRLTVT.

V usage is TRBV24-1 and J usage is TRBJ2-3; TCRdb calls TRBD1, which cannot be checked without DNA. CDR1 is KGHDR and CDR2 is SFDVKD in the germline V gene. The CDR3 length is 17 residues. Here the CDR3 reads CATSDLPSSGSTDTQYF.

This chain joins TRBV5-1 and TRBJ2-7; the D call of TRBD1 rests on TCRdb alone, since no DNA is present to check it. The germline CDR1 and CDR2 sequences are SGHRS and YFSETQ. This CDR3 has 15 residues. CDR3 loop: CASSSRQGDRNEQYF.

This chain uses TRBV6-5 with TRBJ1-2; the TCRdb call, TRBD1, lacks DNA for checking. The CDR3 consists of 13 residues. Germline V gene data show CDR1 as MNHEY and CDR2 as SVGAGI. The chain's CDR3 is CASTSTGIVGYTF.

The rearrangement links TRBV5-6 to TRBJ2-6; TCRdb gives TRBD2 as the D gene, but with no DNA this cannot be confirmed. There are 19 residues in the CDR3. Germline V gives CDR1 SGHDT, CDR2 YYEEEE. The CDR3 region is CASSSWRDRYFAGANVLTF.

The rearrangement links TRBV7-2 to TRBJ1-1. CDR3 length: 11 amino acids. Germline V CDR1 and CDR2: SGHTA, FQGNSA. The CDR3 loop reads CASSLRTEQNF.

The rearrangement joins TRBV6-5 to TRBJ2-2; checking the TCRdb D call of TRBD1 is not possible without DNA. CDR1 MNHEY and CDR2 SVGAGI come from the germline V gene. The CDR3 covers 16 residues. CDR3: CASSYSTGTITGELFF.

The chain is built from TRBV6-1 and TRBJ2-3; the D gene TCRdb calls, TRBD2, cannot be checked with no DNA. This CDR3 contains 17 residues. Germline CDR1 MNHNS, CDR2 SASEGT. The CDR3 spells CASTLPSRLSPTDTQYF.

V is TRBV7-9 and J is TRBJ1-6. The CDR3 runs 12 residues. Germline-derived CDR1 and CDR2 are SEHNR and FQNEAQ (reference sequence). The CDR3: CASSLVNQPLHF.

The CDR3: CASRYDRGTEAFF. The chain combines TRBV10-2 with TRBJ1-1; the TCRdb call, TRBD1, lacks DNA for checking. Germline V gives CDR1 WSHSY, CDR2 SAAADI. The CDR3 covers 13 residues.

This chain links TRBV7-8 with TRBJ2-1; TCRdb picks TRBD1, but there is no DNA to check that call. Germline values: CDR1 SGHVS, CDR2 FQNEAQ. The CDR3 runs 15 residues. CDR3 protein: CASSPRDRPLNEQFF.

The CDR3 protein is CASREDRAYNEQFF. The gene calls are TRBV12-3 or TRBV12-4 and TRBJ2-1; the D gene TCRdb calls, TRBD1, cannot be checked with no DNA. The CDR3 is made up of 14 amino acids.

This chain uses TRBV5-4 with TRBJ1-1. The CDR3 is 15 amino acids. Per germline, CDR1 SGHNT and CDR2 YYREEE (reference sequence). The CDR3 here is CASSLGQGAGTEAFF.

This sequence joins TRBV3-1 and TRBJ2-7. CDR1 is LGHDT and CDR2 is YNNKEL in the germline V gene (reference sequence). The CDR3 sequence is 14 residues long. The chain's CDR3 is CASSLGRSHREQYF.